Listed below are T cell receptor beta chains from one sample, sequenced in a study of blood T cell repertoires in COVID-19. Method: immunoSEQ multiplex PCR; TCRdb's copy keeps in-frame clones and lacks some. The data contain 90,000 or so clones, approximately 70% of them singletons. The material sequenced was peripheral blood. These receptors were obtained from a woman aged 55-69 years in a cohort sampled during active or convalescent COVID-19. CDR3s leave out the opening cysteine and the closing phenylalanine or tryptophan. Each record gives: J gene, V gene, CDR3 protein.

J: TRBJ2-1; V: TRBV4-1; CDR3: ASSPTIGGSSYNEQF
J: TRBJ1-4; V: TRBV19; CDR3: ASSIQRQSVATNEKLF
J: TRBJ1-3; V: TRBV11-3; CDR3: ASSPWTGLPNTIY
J: TRBJ2-7; V: TRBV5-1; CDR3: ASSPGGTGSYEQY
J: TRBJ2-3; V: TRBV7-9; CDR3: ASSSGLLKYTQY
J: TRBJ2-3; V: TRBV7-6; CDR3: ASSLAGGASDTQY
J: TRBJ1-1; V: TRBV4-1; CDR3: ASSQGQGLGAF
J: TRBJ2-7; V: TRBV19; CDR3: ASSFGTGNPYEQY
J: TRBJ2-5; V: TRBV5-1; CDR3: ASSLSQGDTETQY
J: TRBJ1-6; V: TRBV30; CDR3: AWSSGGDSPLH
J: TRBJ2-4; V: TRBV18; CDR3: ASSPSKGDIQY
J: TRBJ1-2; V: TRBV4-2; CDR3: ASSDGQGRYYGYT
J: TRBJ2-5; V: TRBV11-2; CDR3: ASSSRRGTGGRETQY
J: TRBJ1-2; V: TRBV2; CDR3: ASTPRVGDGYT
J: TRBJ2-2; V: TRBV7-8; CDR3: ASRLGASDATGELF
J: TRBJ2-2; V: TRBV6-2/TRBV6-3; CDR3: ASSYVPGSFGELF
J: TRBJ2-1; V: TRBV18; CDR3: ASSQGLAGGLAYNEQF
J: TRBJ2-5; V: TRBV5-1; CDR3: ASRLSLAGEPQETQY
J: TRBJ2-7; V: TRBV24-1; CDR3: ATSDSQGASVEQY
J: TRBJ1-4; V: TRBV5-1; CDR3: ASSFNGRGGEKLF
J: TRBJ1-1; V: TRBV7-8; CDR3: ASSPQGANTEAF
J: TRBJ2-2; V: TRBV5-6; CDR3: ASSDGTSGGTRPGELF
J: TRBJ2-2; V: TRBV5-1; CDR3: ASSLTGHPNTGELF
J: TRBJ2-7; V: TRBV5-1; CDR3: ASSFRPTGGGYEQY
J: TRBJ2-1; V: TRBV5-4; CDR3: ASSPGLRNEQF
J: TRBJ2-5; V: TRBV7-9; CDR3: ASSVPGSRGETQY
J: TRBJ2-4; V: TRBV7-2; CDR3: ASSSDRFKNIQY
J: TRBJ2-1; V: TRBV19; CDR3: ASSRGGSSYNEQF
J: TRBJ2-7; V: TRBV18; CDR3: ASSPPRGLGGTYEQY
J: TRBJ2-3; V: TRBV11-2; CDR3: ASSLLRTGSTDTQY
J: TRBJ2-2; V: TRBV5-1; CDR3: ASSSPGLAGEKHTGELF
J: TRBJ1-2; V: TRBV6-5; CDR3: ASSPEPSNYGYT
J: TRBJ2-6; V: TRBV6-6; CDR3: ASSFTHSGANVLT
J: TRBJ2-1; V: TRBV3-1/TRBV3-2; CDR3: ASSQGSWDFAQF
J: TRBJ1-1; V: TRBV27; CDR3: ASSLSLATEAF
J: TRBJ2-3; V: TRBV7-3; CDR3: ASSLTTHPGADTQY
J: TRBJ2-3; V: TRBV10-1; CDR3: ASSRDRGRTDTQY
J: TRBJ2-6; V: TRBV6-5; CDR3: ASMQGPGANVLT
J: TRBJ2-1; V: TRBV3-1/TRBV3-2; CDR3: ASSPRTSGGVTSYNEQF
J: TRBJ1-2; V: TRBV6-1; CDR3: ASSEGTLLANYGYT
J: TRBJ2-5; V: TRBV28; CDR3: ASSFLGTEETQY
J: TRBJ2-3; V: TRBV7-2; CDR3: ASSSRPGGVGTDTQY
J: TRBJ1-6; V: TRBV28; CDR3: ARRGGAANSPLH
J: TRBJ1-5; V: TRBV12-3/TRBV12-4; CDR3: ASNRGNQPQH
J: TRBJ2-7; V: TRBV5-1; CDR3: ASRPFDREFEQY
J: TRBJ1-2; V: TRBV4-3; CDR3: ASSQDWDRVMGRYT
J: TRBJ2-1; V: TRBV9; CDR3: ASSPPLAGKRNNEQF
J: TRBJ2-1; V: TRBV11-2; CDR3: ASSHRGKDYNEQF
J: TRBJ1-3; V: TRBV20-1; CDR3: SASGGVDTIY
J: TRBJ2-7; V: TRBV14; CDR3: ASSQGTRQY
J: TRBJ2-2; V: TRBV9; CDR3: ASSPHPRGNTGELF
J: TRBJ2-7; V: TRBV12-3/TRBV12-4; CDR3: ASSKTYEQY
J: TRBJ2-3; V: TRBV14; CDR3: ASSPRLAGGQTQY
J: TRBJ2-1; V: TRBV24-1; CDR3: ATSDSRQGGNEQF
J: TRBJ1-1; V: TRBV6-5; CDR3: ASRVQGVYTEAF